Shown below are 23 T cell receptor beta chains from a single sample sequenced in a study of HIV-infected patients and healthy controls. All unsorted peripheral T cells were captured because whole blood was used without fractionation. Reverse transcription used about 500 ng RNA and constant-region primers for alpha and beta. Separate chain-specific third strand synthesis with multiplexing indices produced the alpha and beta libraries. One entry per CDR3 protein results from TCRdb running MiXCR on the 5' RACE reads. The table includes 12,000 or so distinct CDR3 sequences, approximately 9.1% detected once. Specimen: blood, collected before antiretroviral therapy. All receptors come from an adult with HIV infection. The donor label of this sample is uncertain.

This clonotype was recorded many times. J is TRBJ2-4 and V is TRBV20-1; D uncertain. The V gene's germline CDR1 is DFQATT and CDR2 SNEGSKA (reference sequence). CDR3 size: 14 residues. With 5 bases removed from V and 0 bases from J, the gap between germline ends came to 11 bases. CDR3 DNA: TGCAGTGCTCCGGAAGGCCTAGCCAAAAACATTCAGTACTTC. Translated, it gives CSAPEGLAKNIQYF.

This clonotype was found a few times. The chain couples TRBV6-1 to TRBJ2-1, with 9 nucleotides matching TRBD1. The length of the CDR3 is 14 residues. The junction had 10 bases not matched to a gene; V was cut back by 6 bases and J by 10 bases. CDR1 is MNHNS and CDR2 is SASEGT in the germline V gene. The CDR3 DNA reads TGTGCCAGCAGAGAATTCACAGGGGGCGGCGAGCAGTTCTTC. Amino acid sequence: CASREFTGGGEQFF.

This clonotype was detected a few times. The chain is built from TRBV27 and TRBJ2-1, with TRBD2 as a possible D gene (6 bases). Germline V gene data show CDR1 as MNHEY and CDR2 as SMNVEV (reference sequence). The CDR3 loop spans 14 amino acids. V was cut by 4 bases and J by 7 bases, with 14 bases left in between. The chain's CDR3 is CASSSLPGGNEQFF. In nucleotides, the CDR3 is TGTGCCAGCAGTTCTCTTCCCGGGGGAAATGAGCAGTTCTTC.

This clonotype was counted between two and nine times. The chain has TRBV5-6 and TRBJ2-2; D could derive from TRBD1 or TRBD2 (5 bases each). This CDR3 is built from 16 residues. Germline CDR1 and CDR2: SGHDT and YYEEEE. Deletions cut 3 bases from V and 3 bases from J, with 15 bases between. The CDR3 nucleotides are TGTGCCAGCAGCTACACCCCCGGGACGGACACCGGGGAGCTGTTTTTT. Amino acid sequence: CASSYTPGTDTGELFF.

In this sample, this clonotype turned up many times. The V gene is TRBV10-3, the J gene TRBJ1-5; unclear D gene. V lost 0 bases and J 4 bases, leaving 7 bases between the germline ends. The CDR3 spans 14 residues. In germline, CDR1 is ENHRY, CDR2 SYGVKD. The CDR3 DNA sequence: TGTGCCATCAGTGAGTCACAGTTTAATCAGCCCCAGCATTTT. Residues: CAISESQFNQPQHF.

This clonotype showed up many times. The V call is TRBV20-1, the J call TRBJ1-2; D remains unclear. Trimming stripped 1 base from V and 8 bases from J, with 8 bases between. This CDR3 region has 11 residues. Germline CDR1 is DFQATT and CDR2 is SNEGSKA (reference sequence). Here the CDR3 reads CSARVGGGYTF. The CDR3 DNA sequence: TGCAGTGCTAGAGTGGGTGGCGGCTACACCTTC.

By share, this clonotype ranks as medium-sized. The V call is TRBV15, the J call TRBJ1-4; 7 bases align to TRBD1. With V trimmed by 3 bases and J by 7 bases, 5 bases remained unmatched. The CDR3 extends over 14 amino acids. Germline V CDR1 and CDR2: LNHNV, YYDKDF (reference sequence). The CDR3 DNA follows: TGTGCCACCAGCAGTAGGGGGCTGTTTGAAAAACTGTTTTTT. Encoded protein: CATSSRGLFEKLFF.

This clonotype was counted at least ten times. The J gene is TRBJ2-5, the V gene TRBV23-1; 9 nucleotides agree with TRBD2. TRBV23-1 carries the ORF label, with uncertain function. The CDR3 is 20 residues long. V trimming: 6 bases; J trimming: 4 bases; junction bases outside the gene matches: 24. This chain's CDR3 is CASSHHPRLAGGPEVETQYF. Here the CDR3 DNA reads TGCGCCAGCAGCCATCATCCGCGTCTGGCGGGGGGGCCGGAGGTAGAGACCCAGTACTTC.

The chain has TRBV7-3 and TRBJ2-1; D is perhaps TRBD2 (7 bases). In germline, CDR1 is SGHTA, CDR2 FQGTGA. The CDR3 sequence is 15 residues long. V lost 3 bases and J lost 5, with 14 bases in between. This CDR3 is CASSFGGGLNNEQFF. In DNA form, the CDR3 reads TGTGCCAGCAGCTTCGGCGGGGGCTTAAACAATGAGCAGTTCTTC.

There are many counts of this clonotype. The gene calls are TRBV7-9 and TRBJ1-1, with 7 nucleotides matching TRBD1. The junction had 2 bases not matched to a gene; V was cut back by 4 bases and J by 6 bases. The germline CDR1 and CDR2 sequences are SEHNR and FQNEAQ (reference sequence). This CDR3 spans 12 amino acids. In DNA form, the CDR3 reads TGTGCCAGCAGCTACACAGGGGCTGAAGCTTTCTTT. This gives the protein CASSYTGAEAFF.

This clonotype was seen ten or more times. The V call is TRBV7-9, the J call TRBJ2-3, with 7 bases fitting TRBD2. V dropped 3 bases and J dropped 3; count of bases not matched to a gene: 6. This CDR3 is 15 amino acids long. CDR1 and CDR2 from the germline V gene are SEHNR and FQNEAQ (reference sequence). The CDR3 protein is CASSFGLAVTDTQYF. Written as DNA, the CDR3 is TGTGCCAGCAGCTTCGGCCTAGCGGTTACAGATACGCAGTATTTT.

The chain recombines TRBV6-2 or TRBV6-3 with TRBJ2-5; D is possibly TRBD1 or TRBD2 (5 bases each). Germline CDR1 MNHEY, CDR2 SVGEGT. Trimming pared 10 bases from V and 4 bases from J, leaving 13 bases between. The CDR3 runs to 12 residues. The CDR3 DNA sequence: TGTGCCACCAACCCTGGGGGAGAGACCCAGTACTTC. As protein: CATNPGGETQYF.

This clonotype was counted ten times or more. The chain uses TRBV20-1 and TRBJ1-5; maybe TRBD1 (6 bases). Germline loops: CDR1 DFQATT, CDR2 SNEGSKA (reference sequence). This CDR3 region has 13 residues. Trimming took off 5 bases at V and 4 bases at J, with 12 bases between the two ends. For the CDR3, the DNA is TGCAGTGCTTACTGGGACAAGAATCAGCCCCAGCATTTT. Residues: CSAYWDKNQPQHF.

This clonotype has ten or more counts. The rearrangement joins TRBV19 to TRBJ2-3, with TRBD1 matching 7 bases. This CDR3 region has 15 residues. CDR1 and CDR2 (germline): LNHDA, SQIVND (reference sequence). Unmatched junction bases numbered 5, after V lost 5 bases and J lost 0 bases. The CDR3 nucleotides are TGTGCCAGTAGTCCCGGGACAGCAAGCACAGATACGCAGTATTTT. This encodes CASSPGTASTDTQYF.

This clonotype was found a few times. This chain joins TRBV6-5 and TRBJ1-5; D possibly corresponds to TRBD1 (5 bases). In germline, CDR1 is MNHEY, CDR2 SVGAGI. The CDR3 extends over 15 amino acids. Between the trimmed V and J ends, which lost 4 bases and 0 bases, there was a span of 10 bases. This CDR3 reads CASSSDSYSNQPQHF. The CDR3 DNA reads TGTGCCAGCAGTTCCGACAGTTATAGCAATCAGCCCCAGCATTTT.

The sample holds many counts of this clonotype. The chain has TRBV7-9 and TRBJ1-2; D perhaps matches TRBD1 (5 bases). Deletions cut 5 bases from V and 8 bases from J, with 18 bases between. Germline V gene sequence: CDR1 SEHNR, CDR2 FQNEAQ (reference sequence). The length of the CDR3 is 14 residues. This CDR3 reads CASSQVRDLAGYTF. The CDR3 DNA is TGTGCCAGCAGCCAAGTTAGGGACCTGGCCGGCTACACCTTC.

The chain links TRBV5-1 to TRBJ2-1; D is undetermined. This CDR3 has 14 residues. Trimming left V 5 bases short and J 0 bases short, with 9 bases between. Looked up from germline, CDR1 is SGHRS and CDR2 is YFSETQ. CDR3 sequence reads: CASSPATSYNEQFF. CDR3 nucleotide sequence: TGCGCCAGCAGTCCAGCCACCTCCTACAATGAGCAGTTCTTC.

The chain combines TRBV15 with TRBJ2-7, with a possible D match to TRBD2 (6 bases). V was shortened by 8 bases and J by 5 bases, with 16 bases between the two germline ends. CDR3 size: 13 residues. The germline V gene encodes CDR1 LNHNV and CDR2 YYDKDF (reference sequence). CDR3 bases: TGTGCCACCGGGGAGGACTCTGGGAACGAGCAGTACTTC. It encodes CATGEDSGNEQYF.

This clonotype was seen repeatedly, ten times or more. The rearrangement uses TRBV27 and TRBJ1-5; D gene ambiguous. There are 13 residues in the CDR3. V lost 5 bases and J 5 bases, leaving 10 bases between the germline ends. CDR1 is MNHEY and CDR2 is SMNVEV in the germline V gene (reference sequence). The CDR3 DNA follows: TGTGCCAGCAGTAAAAAACCAGATCAGCCCCAGCATTTT. This sequence encodes CASSKKPDQPQHF.

This clonotype turned up a few times. This CDR3 is CASSYRTEYQETQYF. CDR3 coding DNA: TGCGCCAGCAGCTATAGGACAGAGTACCAAGAGACCCAGTACTTC. The chain combines TRBV5-1 with TRBJ2-5; maybe TRBD1 (6 bases). The CDR3 length is 15 residues. Trimming shortened V by 3 bases and J by 0 bases, and 12 bases separated the two germline ends. CDR1 and CDR2 (germline): SGHRS, YFSETQ.

In this sample, this clonotype turned up a few times. J is TRBJ2-3 and V is TRBV30, with 9 bases that match TRBD1. V dropped 3 bases and J dropped 0; count of bases not matched to a gene: 4. Germline lookup yields CDR1 GTSNPN and CDR2 SVGIG (reference sequence). CDR3 length: 15 residues. The CDR3 nucleotides read TGTGCCTGGAGCCAAGGGACAGGGAGCACAGATACGCAGTATTTT. It translates to CAWSQGTGSTDTQYF. The full variable domain, with the rest looked up from reference TRBV30 and TRBJ2-3, is SQTIHQWPATLVQPVGSPLSLECTVEGTSNPNLYWYRQAAGRGLQLLFYSVGIGQISSEVPQNLSASRPQDRQFILSSKKLLLSDSGFYLCAWSQGTGSTDTQYFGPGTRLTVL.

There are many counts of this clonotype. This chain joins TRBV6-2 or TRBV6-3 and TRBJ1-2; no reliable D call. Trimming took 6 bases from V and 4 from J, leaving 15 bases between them. This CDR3 has 14 amino acids. Germline V CDR1 and CDR2: MNHEY, SVGEGT. The CDR3 DNA reads TGTGCCAGCAGCGACCCAGTAATTGGCTATGGCTACACCTTC. Translated: CASSDPVIGYGYTF.

This clonotype was detected many times. The V call is TRBV7-2, the J call TRBJ2-3; 12 nucleotides line up with TRBD2. CDR1 and CDR2 (germline): SGHTA, FQGNSA. CDR3 size: 16 residues. After removal of 4 bases from V and 2 bases from J, the junction contained 4 bases not matched to a gene. CDR3 region: CASSYTSGGNTDTQYF. CDR3 in DNA: TGTGCCAGCAGCTATACTAGCGGGGGGAACACAGATACGCAGTATTTT.